One TCR beta chain is described in this entry. The data were taken from a study of T cell changes during pregnancy in multiple sclerosis. The germline V and J ends were trimmed by 4 bases and 4 bases, with 11 bases remaining between them. The CDR3 is made up of 13 amino acids. Germline V gene lookup returns CDR1 SGHRS and CDR2 YFSETQ. Only in-frame clones appear in the TCRdb table, and some are missing; sequencing was by immunoSEQ multiplex PCR. The sample lists about 28,000 clones, approximately 92% occurring once. V gene TRBV5-1 combines with J gene TRBJ1-2; D is undetermined. This TCR was recovered from a female donor with multiple sclerosis, enrolled in a pregnancy study. The specimen comprised CD4+ T cells from peripheral blood mononuclear cells, sampled in the second trimester of pregnancy. The CDR3 sequence is CASSGGVGYGYTF. CDR3 nucleotide sequence: TGCGCCAGCAGCGGCGGAGTTGGCTATGGCTACACCTTC.